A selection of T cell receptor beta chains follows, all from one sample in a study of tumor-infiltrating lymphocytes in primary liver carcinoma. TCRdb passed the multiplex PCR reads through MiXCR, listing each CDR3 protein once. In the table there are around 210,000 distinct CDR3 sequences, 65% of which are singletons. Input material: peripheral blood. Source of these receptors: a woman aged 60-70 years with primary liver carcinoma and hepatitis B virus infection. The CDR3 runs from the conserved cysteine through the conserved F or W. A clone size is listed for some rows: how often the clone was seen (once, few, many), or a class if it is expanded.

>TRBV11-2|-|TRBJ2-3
CAGSLFSGVGSTETQYF
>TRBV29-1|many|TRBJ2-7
CSVRTSGSVEQYF
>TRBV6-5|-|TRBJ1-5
CVSKIPGQGAMKPQHF
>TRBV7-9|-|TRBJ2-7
CARRDWRCGEQYF
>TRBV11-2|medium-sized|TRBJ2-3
CASSLRRGNTQYF
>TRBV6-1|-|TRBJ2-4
CANSAYRDSPNIQYF
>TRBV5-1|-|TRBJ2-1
CASSTSGDSYNEQFF
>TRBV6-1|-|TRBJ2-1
CTSSELGTEDNEQFF
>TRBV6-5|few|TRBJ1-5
CASSPDRDQPQHF
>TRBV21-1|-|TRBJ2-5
CADDDRLAGGPETHYF
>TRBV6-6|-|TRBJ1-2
CAITRNYGYTF
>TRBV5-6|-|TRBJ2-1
CASNLRQYNEQFF
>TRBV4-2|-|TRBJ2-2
CVSSPRSGGGSPGELSF
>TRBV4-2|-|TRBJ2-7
CASSQDFRGTSFHEQYF
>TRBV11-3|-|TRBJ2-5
CASSSGPGETQYF
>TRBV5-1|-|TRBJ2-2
CASSKGTGRTGELFF
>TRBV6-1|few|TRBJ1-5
CASSGGQYSNQPQHF
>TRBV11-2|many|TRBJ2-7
CASSSGASTGTYEQYF
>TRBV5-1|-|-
CASSPEGSQPQYF
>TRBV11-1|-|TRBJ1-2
CASSRRGANYGRTF
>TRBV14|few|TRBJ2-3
CASSHPQGASGTDTQYF
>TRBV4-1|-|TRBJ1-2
CSNSQDQWTESGGYTF
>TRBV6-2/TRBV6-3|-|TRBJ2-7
CTSSYVTGAYKQYF
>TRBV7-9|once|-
CASTPTGDQPQYF
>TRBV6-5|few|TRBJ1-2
CASSPHGGQAYGYTF
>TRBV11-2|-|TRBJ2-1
CASSLGIPSYEQFF
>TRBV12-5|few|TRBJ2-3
CASGLVGGTTNTQYF
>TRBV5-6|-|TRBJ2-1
CASSTQIAAYNEQFF
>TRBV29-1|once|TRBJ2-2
CSVETRGIAGEVFF
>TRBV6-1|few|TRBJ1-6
CASSPGQTAVF
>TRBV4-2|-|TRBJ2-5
CASSQDGTTKEAQYF
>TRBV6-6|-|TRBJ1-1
CANSTGGTTETFF